This T cell receptor beta chain emerged from a study of cytomegalovirus exposure and HLA in healthy donors. Study-wide results and caveats: Rarity characterized most TCR sequences, yet some public TCRs appeared in many donors.

CDR3 size: 15 residues. Germline V gene data show CDR1 as KGHSH and CDR2 as LQKENI. V was pared by 2 bases and J by 7 bases, with 15 bases between. Primers included in the PCR were 60 Vbeta and 13 Jbeta primers. Sequencing was performed with immunoSEQ multiplex PCR; in TCRdb, only in-frame clones are kept and a portion is missing. The sample holds about 130,000 clones; under 80% are singletons and the top ten take 3.5% to 4.5%. This clone showed up just a few times. Its antigen is unidentified. The chain is built from TRBV18 and TRBJ1-5; D may be TRBD1 (6 bases). The receptor was derived from a man aged 40-49 years in good health and CMV-seropositive. Sequencing was done on a sample of PBMCs. The CDR3 nucleotides read TGTGCCAGCTCACCAACGGACAGCGCTAGACAGCCCCAGCATTTT. This encodes CASSPTDSARQPQHF.